These 6 T cell receptor beta chains came from one sample sequenced in a study of OX40 agonist ivuxolimab in advanced cancers. Profiling relied on immunoSEQ multiplex PCR, and the TCRdb table lists in-frame clones only, not all of them. The sample contains fewer than 80,000 clones, 70% to 90% of which appear only once. The source material was CD4+ or CD8+ T cells sorted from blood, sampled in a trial of the OX40 agonist ivuxolimab. The receptors stem from an adult with an advanced solid tumor such as melanoma, head and neck, liver or kidney cancer.

Concerning this clone itself: The same CDR3 can be traced to other DNA sequences in this sample. The rearrangement joins TRBV30 to TRBJ1-1, with a weak D call TRBD1 (5 bases). V lost 0 bases to trimming and J lost 5 bases, with 10 bases between them. The CDR3 loop spans 13 amino acids. The germline V gene encodes CDR1 GTSNPN and CDR2 SVGIG (reference sequence). The CDR3 loop reads CAWSVLGGTEAFF. The CDR3 DNA reads TGTGCCTGGAGTGTATTGGGGGGGACTGAAGCTTTCTTT.

The V gene is TRBV7-9, the J gene TRBJ2-5, with 9 bases matching TRBD1. The V segment lost 6 bases and the J segment 4 bases; nucleotides outside the gene matches: 9. CDR1 and CDR2 from the germline V gene are SEHNR and FQNEAQ (reference sequence). This CDR3 contains 15 residues. The CDR3 is CASRYTGGPSETQYF. CDR3 DNA: TGTGCCAGCAGATATACAGGGGGCCCCTCAGAGACCCAGTACTTC.

The chain couples TRBV23-1 to TRBJ2-5; D is unclear. TRBV23-1 is designated an ORF whose function remains uncertain. Trimming took off 4 bases at V and 5 bases at J, with 8 bases between the two ends. The CDR3 consists of 12 residues. DNA for the CDR3: TGCGCCAGCAGTCCCAAGAGGGAGACCCAGTACTTC. It encodes CASSPKRETQYF.

The CDR3 DNA is TGCGCCAGCAAGGGGCAACCGAACACTGAAGCTTTCTTT. Its translation: CASKGQPNTEAFF. V gene TRBV5-1 combines with J gene TRBJ1-1; the D gene is possibly TRBD1 (5 bases). This CDR3 is built from 13 residues. Trimming took 6 bases from V and 1 from J, leaving 10 bases between them. CDR1 SGHRS and CDR2 YFSETQ come from the germline V gene.

In DNA, the CDR3 is TGTGCCAGCAGTGAAGCGTTGGCGGGGGGGCCTCAGGGTACGCAGTATTTT. The encoded protein is CASSEALAGGPQGTQYF. This chain joins TRBV6-1 and TRBJ2-3, with 9 bases aligning to TRBD2. Germline V gene lookup returns CDR1 MNHNS and CDR2 SASEGT. The ends lost 0 bases at V and 8 bases at J; junction bases unmatched: 12. The CDR3 loop spans 17 amino acids.

The chain links TRBV11-2 to TRBJ2-1; tentative D call: TRBD2 (6 bases). CDR3 length: 17 amino acids. Per germline, CDR1 SGHAT and CDR2 FQNNGV. Trimming left V 1 base short and J 8 bases short, with 21 bases between. DNA of the CDR3: TGTGCCAGCAGCTTAGTCTCGGGGGAGACGATAGGGTATGAGCAGTTCTTC. Encoded protein: CASSLVSGETIGYEQFF.